The 10 T cell receptor beta chains given below trace back to one sample, sequenced in a study of regulatory T cells in long-lasting Graves disease. Libraries of TCR beta came from iRepertoire HTBI primers plus Arm-PCR of CDR3 regions. One entry per CDR3 protein results from TCRdb running MiXCR on the multiplex PCR reads. Of approximately 250,000 distinct CDR3 sequences listed, around 20% are singletons. The time point: newly diagnosed GD, antithyroid drugs for less than 3 months. From PBMCs, RNA was extracted and then used to make the TCR library. This specimen consisted of peripheral blood mononuclear cells (PBMCs), obtained at new diagnosis, from a patient treated with antithyroid drugs. The receptor source for this set is a female donor with Graves disease.

This clonotype was counted at least ten times. The rearrangement uses TRBV15 and TRBJ1-1; possible D gene TRBD1, 5 bases. The CDR3 loop spans 13 amino acids. V lost 8 bases, J lost 5 bases, and 15 bases lay in between. CDR1 is LNHNV, CDR2 YYDKDF, per germline (reference sequence). Written as DNA, the CDR3 is TGTGCCACCTCCAGGGCATCGGGTACTGAAGCTTTCTTT. The encoded protein is CATSRASGTEAFF.

Ten or more counts support this clonotype. The CDR3 protein is CASSQDKGRNTEAFF. The CDR3 DNA reads TGTGCCAGCAGCCAAGATAAGGGCCGGAACACTGAAGCTTTCTTT. V usage is TRBV4-2 and J usage is TRBJ1-1; D remains unclear. Germline CDR1 is LGHNA and CDR2 is YNFKEQ. CDR3 length: 15 amino acids. V was cut by 0 bases and J by 1 base, with 9 bases left in between.

This clonotype came up many times. The chain is built from TRBV10-3 and TRBJ2-1; 10 bases align to TRBD1. Germline lookup yields CDR1 ENHRY and CDR2 SYGVKD. J lost 11 bases, V lost 11 bases, and 15 bases had no gene match. CDR3 length: 14 amino acids. CDR3: CASAEGQGTIQQFF. In DNA form, the CDR3 reads TGTGCCTCCGCCGAGGGACAGGGGACGATTCAGCAGTTCTTC.

This clonotype was picked up many times. The chain is built from TRBV29-1 and TRBJ2-7; D unresolved. CDR1 and CDR2 from the germline V gene are SQVTM and ANQGSEA. This CDR3 has 12 amino acids. Deletions cut 6 bases from V and 3 bases from J, with 12 bases between. CDR3 protein: CSVTLRRYEQYF. The CDR3 region has the DNA TGCAGCGTGACTCTTAGACGCTACGAGCAGTACTTC.

This clonotype has at least ten counts. The chain has TRBV6-1 and TRBJ2-7, with 7 bases matching TRBD1. The V and J ends lost 6 bases and 6 bases, in that order; junction bases with no gene match: 11. Germline loops: CDR1 MNHNS, CDR2 SASEGT. The CDR3 totals 14 residues. Here the CDR3 reads CASSRDRAGLEQYF. The CDR3 DNA follows: TGTGCCAGCAGCCGCGACAGGGCCGGTCTCGAGCAGTACTTC.

J is TRBJ2-2 and V is TRBV28, with 9 positions matching TRBD2. V was pared by 5 bases and J by 6 bases, with 13 bases of the junction left unmatched. The CDR3 is 17 residues long. Germline V CDR1 and CDR2: MDHEN, SYDVKM. The CDR3 region is CASSILFGGRAPGELFF. The CDR3 DNA follows: TGTGCCAGCAGTATCCTCTTCGGCGGGAGGGCCCCCGGGGAGCTGTTTTTT.

This clonotype was observed many times. This chain joins TRBV24-1 and TRBJ1-1; 9 bases match TRBD1. V was pared by 9 bases and J by 1 base, with 5 bases of the junction left unmatched. Looked up from germline, CDR1 is KGHDR and CDR2 is SFDVKD. The CDR3 is 14 residues long. The CDR3 DNA follows: TGTGCCACCGGGGGGACAGGGTCGAACACTGAAGCTTTCTTT. Protein product: CATGGTGSNTEAFF.

At least ten counts were recorded for this clonotype. CDR3 region: CASSPPGRLEAFF. The DNA for the CDR3 is TGTGCCAGCAGCCCCCCTGGACGGCTTGAAGCTTTCTTT. The genes are TRBV3-1 and TRBJ1-1, with D unclear. The V end was cut by 4 bases, the J end by 7 bases, with 13 bases between. The germline gives CDR1 LGHDT, CDR2 YNNKEL (reference sequence). This CDR3 has 13 residues.

This clonotype was found many times. The V call is TRBV7-9, the J call TRBJ1-6; D is unresolved. V was clipped by 4 bases and J by 2 bases, with 9 bases between them. Looked up from germline, CDR1 is SEHNR and CDR2 is FQNEAQ (reference sequence). The CDR3 runs to 15 residues. This CDR3 is CASSSGRTYNSPLHF. CDR3 nucleotides: TGTGCCAGCAGCTCCGGACGGACCTATAATTCACCCCTCCACTTT.

This clonotype was counted ten times or more. The CDR3 bases are TGTGCCAGCAGTCCGGGACAGGGGGGTGGCAATCAGCCCCAGCATTTT. Translated: CASSPGQGGGNQPQHF. The gene calls are TRBV12-3 or TRBV12-4 and TRBJ1-5; TRBD1 matches at 11 bases. The CDR3 consists of 16 residues. The junction had 5 bases not matched to a gene; V was cut back by 5 bases and J by 2 bases.